This T cell receptor (beta chain) was observed in a study of technical replicates of blood from several donors (dated by TCRdb to about 2017). Library generation was performed with the immunoSEQ multiplex PCR assay. TCRdb mirrors the immuneACCESS table, restricted to in-frame sequences. Some clones are absent from its copies; in checked studies, under half trace to an unresolved V gene, and the reason for the others is unknown. The sample table records 98,000 or so clones; 95% of these occur just once. The ten top clones hold 0.2% to 0.25% of the sample. As for this clone: Its antigen is still unknown. The input lacks base qualities; no much larger clone sits a single base away.

The junction carries 21 bases between V and J, which are trimmed by 1 base and 8 bases respectively. Measured from the cysteine to the phenylalanine, the CDR3 is 17 residues long. Here the CDR3 DNA is all that survives: 51 bases in frame from base 1. For CDR1 and CDR2, the germline V gene (reference sequence) lists SEHNR and FQNEAQ. The rearranged segments are TRBV7-9 and TRBJ2-4; tentative D gene TRBD2, with 6 bases matching. The receptor comes from a human donor in good health. Input material: T cells isolated from PBMCs. The CDR3 here reads CASSLGVGRSPSDIQYF. At the DNA level, the sequence is TGTGCCAGCAGCTTAGGGGTCGGACGTTCTCCTAGCGACATTCAGTACTTC.